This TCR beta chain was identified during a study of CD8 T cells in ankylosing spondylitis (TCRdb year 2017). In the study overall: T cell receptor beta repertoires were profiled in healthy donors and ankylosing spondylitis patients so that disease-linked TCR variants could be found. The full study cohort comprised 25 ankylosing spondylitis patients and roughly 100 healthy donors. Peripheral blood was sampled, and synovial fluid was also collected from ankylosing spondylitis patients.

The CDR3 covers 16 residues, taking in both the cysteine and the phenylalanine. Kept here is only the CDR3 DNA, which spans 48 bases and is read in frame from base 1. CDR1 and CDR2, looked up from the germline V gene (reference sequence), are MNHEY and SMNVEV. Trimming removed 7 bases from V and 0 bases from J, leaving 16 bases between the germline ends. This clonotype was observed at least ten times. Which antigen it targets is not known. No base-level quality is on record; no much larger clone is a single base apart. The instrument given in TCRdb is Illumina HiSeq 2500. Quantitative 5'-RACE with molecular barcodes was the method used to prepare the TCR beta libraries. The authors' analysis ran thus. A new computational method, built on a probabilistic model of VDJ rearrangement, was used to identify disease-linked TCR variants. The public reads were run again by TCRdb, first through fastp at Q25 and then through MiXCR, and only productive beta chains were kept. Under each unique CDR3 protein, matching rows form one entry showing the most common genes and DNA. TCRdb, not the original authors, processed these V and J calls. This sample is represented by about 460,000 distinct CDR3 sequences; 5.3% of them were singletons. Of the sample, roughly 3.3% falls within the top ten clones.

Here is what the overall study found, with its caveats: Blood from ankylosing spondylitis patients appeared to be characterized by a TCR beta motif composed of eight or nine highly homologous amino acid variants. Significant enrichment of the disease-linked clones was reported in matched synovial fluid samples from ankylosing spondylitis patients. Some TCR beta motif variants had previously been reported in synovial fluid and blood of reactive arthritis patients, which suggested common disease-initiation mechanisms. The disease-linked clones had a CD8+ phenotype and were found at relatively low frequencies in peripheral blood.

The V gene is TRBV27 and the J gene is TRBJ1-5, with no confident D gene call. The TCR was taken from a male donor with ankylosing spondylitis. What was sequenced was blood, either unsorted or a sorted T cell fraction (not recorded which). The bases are TGTGCCAGCAAATCGCTTGAGGGCCATAGCAATCAGCCCCAGCATTTT. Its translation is CASKSLEGHSNQPQHF.